Below are 14 T cell receptor beta chains sequenced from a single sample in a study of T cells expressing NK-cell markers. TCRdb reprocessed the 5' RACE reads and reports one entry per CDR3 protein, with no DNA. In total, the table holds about 160,000 distinct CDR3 sequences. Sample: blood T cells: a sorted CD56 or NKG2C T cell subset, CD4+ or CD8+ T cells, or bulk PBMC T cells (not recorded which). The receptors originated from a woman aged 18 to 69 in good health.

The V call is TRBV20-1, the J call TRBJ2-7; TCRdb proposes TRBD1, but this gene call is untestable without DNA. The CDR3 is 13 residues long. Germline values: CDR1 DFQATT, CDR2 SNEGSKA (reference sequence). The CDR3 sequence is CSAGKTGAYEQYF.

The chain couples TRBV3-1 to TRBJ2-7. CDR1 is LGHDT, CDR2 YNNKEL, per germline (reference sequence). This CDR3 comprises 11 residues. This CDR3 is CASSDVYEQYF.

The chain employs TRBV28 and TRBJ1-5. Germline V gene data show CDR1 as MDHEN and CDR2 as SYDVKM. The CDR3 is made up of 12 amino acids. The CDR3 region is CASSLELKPQHF. Based on the CDR3 plus reference TRBV28 and TRBJ1-5, the full variable domain is DVKVTQSSRYLVKRTGEKVFLECVQDMDHENMFWYRQDPGLGLRLIYFSYDVKMKEKGDIPEGYSVSREKKERFSLILESASTNQTSMYLCASSLELKPQHFGDGTRLSIL.

The V gene is TRBV7-9, the J gene TRBJ2-1; as DNA is missing, the TRBD1 call by TCRdb cannot be tested. The germline V gene has CDR1 SEHNR and CDR2 FQNEAQ (reference sequence). This CDR3 spans 15 amino acids. The CDR3 spells CASSLGTGHYDEQFF.

The chain carries TRBV7-3 and TRBJ2-7; TCRdb's D gene call, TRBD1, goes unchecked for lack of DNA. Germline V CDR1 and CDR2: SGHTA, FQGTGA. The CDR3 has 18 amino acids. The CDR3 spells CASSLGPLGGTPTYEQYF.

The V and J genes are TRBV3-1 and TRBJ1-2. Germline assignment: CDR1 LGHDT and CDR2 YNNKEL (reference sequence). The CDR3 sequence is 14 residues long. CDR3 region: CASSQGEGYYGYTF.

CDR3: CSARAGLAESLEIQYF. The chain recombines TRBV20-1 with TRBJ2-4; checking the TCRdb D call of TRBD2 is not possible without DNA. The germline V gene has CDR1 DFQATT and CDR2 SNEGSKA (reference sequence). This CDR3 has 16 amino acids.

The rearrangement links TRBV5-1 to TRBJ2-1; TCRdb picks TRBD1, but there is no DNA to check that call. This CDR3 comprises 14 residues. Germline V lookup: CDR1 SGHRS, CDR2 YFSETQ. This chain's CDR3 is CASSLQGSYNEQFF. The full variable domain, completed using reference TRBV5-1 and TRBJ2-1, is KAGVTQTPRYLIKTRGQQVTLSCSPISGHRSVSWYQQTPGQGLQFLFEYFSETQRNKGNFPGRFSGRQFSNSRSEMNVSTLELGDSALYLCASSLQGSYNEQFFGPGTRLTVL.

V gene TRBV5-6 combines with J gene TRBJ2-3; absent DNA, TCRdb's TRBD1 call cannot be checked. Germline values: CDR1 SGHDT, CDR2 YYEEEE. The CDR3 runs 14 residues. The CDR3 spells CASSFTQGLDTQYF.

This rearrangement joins TRBV10-3 to TRBJ1-1; the D call of TRBD1 rests on TCRdb alone, since no DNA is present to check it. Germline V gene data show CDR1 as ENHRY and CDR2 as SYGVKD. The CDR3 sequence is 12 residues long. Here the CDR3 reads CAISDQGAEAFF.

V usage is TRBV6-5 and J usage is TRBJ1-5; TCRdb gives TRBD1 as the D gene, but with no DNA this cannot be confirmed. Germline values: CDR1 MNHEY, CDR2 SVGAGI. The CDR3 covers 16 residues. This CDR3 is CASKRTGGYSNQPQHF.

This rearrangement joins TRBV20-1 to TRBJ2-3; there is no DNA to check the TCRdb D call of TRBD1. CDR3 size: 16 residues. The germline V gene encodes CDR1 DFQATT and CDR2 SNEGSKA (reference sequence). CDR3 sequence: CSARLPGQRLTDTQYF.

This sequence joins TRBV24-1 and TRBJ2-5; TCRdb's D gene call, TRBD1, goes unchecked for lack of DNA. CDR1 KGHDR and CDR2 SFDVKD come from the germline V gene. The CDR3 totals 15 residues. The CDR3 region is CATGHPGQGQETQYF.

J is TRBJ2-1 and V is TRBV7-3; TCRdb picks TRBD2, but there is no DNA to check that call. CDR1 is SGHTA and CDR2 is FQGTGA in the germline V gene. The CDR3 is made up of 15 amino acids. CDR3 sequence reads: CASSLAGGRRNEQFF.